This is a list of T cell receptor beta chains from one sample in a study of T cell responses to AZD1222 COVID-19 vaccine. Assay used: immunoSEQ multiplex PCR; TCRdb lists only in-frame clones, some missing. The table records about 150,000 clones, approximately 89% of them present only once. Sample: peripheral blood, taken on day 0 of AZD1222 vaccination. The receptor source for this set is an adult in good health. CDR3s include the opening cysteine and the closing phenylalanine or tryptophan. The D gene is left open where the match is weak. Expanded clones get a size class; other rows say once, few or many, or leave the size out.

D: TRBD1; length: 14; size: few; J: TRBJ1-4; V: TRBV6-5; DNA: TGTGCCAGCAGGAACAGGGGGTCGGGGGAAAAACTGTTTTTT; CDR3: CASRNRGSGEKLFF
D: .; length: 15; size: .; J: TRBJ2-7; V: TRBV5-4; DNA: TGTGCCAGCAGCTTAGGAGGGGGCTCCGGCTACGAGCAGTACTTC; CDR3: CASSLGGGSGYEQYF
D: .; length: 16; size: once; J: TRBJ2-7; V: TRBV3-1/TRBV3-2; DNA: TGTGCCAGCAGCCGTATAGGAACCGGGACCGACTACGAGCAGTACTTC; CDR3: CASSRIGTGTDYEQYF
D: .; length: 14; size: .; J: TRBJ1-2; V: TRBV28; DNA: TGTGCCAGCAGTTACCCGGGGTTTAACTATGGCTACACCTTC; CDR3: CASSYPGFNYGYTF
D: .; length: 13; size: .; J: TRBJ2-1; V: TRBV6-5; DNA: TGTGCCAGCGGGGCCGAGGTCCACAATGAGCAGTTCTTC; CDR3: CASGAEVHNEQFF
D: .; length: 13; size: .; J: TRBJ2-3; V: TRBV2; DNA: TGTGCCAGCGGCGGGGCCACGGGGGATACGCAGTATTTT; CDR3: CASGGATGDTQYF
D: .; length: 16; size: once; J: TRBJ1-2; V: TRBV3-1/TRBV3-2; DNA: TGTGCCAGCAGCCAAGAGGGAGTCAGAAGACTCGCTGGCTACACCTTC; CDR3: CASSQEGVRRLAGYTF
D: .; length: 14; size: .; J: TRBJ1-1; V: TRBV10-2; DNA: TGCGCCAGCAGTGAGTCGAGACAGCTGATGGGAGCTTTCTTT; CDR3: CASSESRQLMGAFF
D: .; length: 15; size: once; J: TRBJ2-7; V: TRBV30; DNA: TGTGCCTGGAGAGGGGGACCACAGGGAAAGGACGAGCAGTACTTC; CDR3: CAWRGGPQGKDEQYF
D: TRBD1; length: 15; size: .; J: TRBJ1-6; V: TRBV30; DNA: TGTGCCTGGAGTGAAGGACAGGGGGAGGGATCACCCCTCCACTTT; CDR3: CAWSEGQGEGSPLHF
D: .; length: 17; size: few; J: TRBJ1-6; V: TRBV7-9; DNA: TGTGCCAGCAGCCTGGGTCAGGGCGCAGGGAGGGAATCACCCCTCCACTTT; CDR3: CASSLGQGAGRESPLHF
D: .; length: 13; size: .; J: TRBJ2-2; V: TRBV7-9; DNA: TGTGCCAGCAGCCTAGGGGGAACCGGGGAGCTGTTTTTT; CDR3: CASSLGGTGELFF
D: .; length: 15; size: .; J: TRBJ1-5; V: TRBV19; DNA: TGTGCCAGTAATGCGGGCGGGGCCTGGAATCAGCCCCAGCATTTT; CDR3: CASNAGGAWNQPQHF
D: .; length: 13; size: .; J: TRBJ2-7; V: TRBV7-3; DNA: TGTGCCAGCAGCTTAATGGGGGCTTACGAGCAGTACTTC; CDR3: CASSLMGAYEQYF
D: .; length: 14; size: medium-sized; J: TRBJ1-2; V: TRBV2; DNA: TGTGCCAGGCGTGATCCGGGGGGAACCTATGGCTACACCTTC; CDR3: CARRDPGGTYGYTF
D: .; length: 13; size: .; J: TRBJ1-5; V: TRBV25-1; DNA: TGTGCCAGCAGTGGCGGGGGAGGGCAGCCCCAGCATTTT; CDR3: CASSGGGGQPQHF
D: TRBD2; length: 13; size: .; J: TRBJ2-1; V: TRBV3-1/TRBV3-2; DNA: TGTGCCAGCAGCCCCGGACTAGCCAATGAGCAGTTCTTC; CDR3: CASSPGLANEQFF
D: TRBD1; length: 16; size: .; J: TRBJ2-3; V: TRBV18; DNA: TGTGCCAGCTCACGCACGGACAGGGGCCCCACAGATACGCAGTATTTT; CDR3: CASSRTDRGPTDTQYF
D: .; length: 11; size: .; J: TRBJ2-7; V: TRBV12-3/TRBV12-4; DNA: TGTGCCAGCACCCGGAACTACGAGCAGTACTTC; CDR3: CASTRNYEQYF
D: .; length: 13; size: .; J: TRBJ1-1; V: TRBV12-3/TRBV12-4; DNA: TGTGCCAGCCTGAACCGACAGAACTATGAAGCTTTCTTT; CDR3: CASLNRQNYEAFF
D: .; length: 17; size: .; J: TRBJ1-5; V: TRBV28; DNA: TGTGCCAGCAGTTCACATCTCCAGGGACCTAGCAATCAGCCCCAGCATTTT; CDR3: CASSSHLQGPSNQPQHF
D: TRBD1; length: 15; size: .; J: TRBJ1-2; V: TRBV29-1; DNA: TGCAGCGACTTCAGCTACCGGGACAGCCACTATGGCTACACCTTC; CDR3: CSDFSYRDSHYGYTF
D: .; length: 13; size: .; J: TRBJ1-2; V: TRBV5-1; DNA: TGCGCCAGCAGCCCCGGGACTTTAGATGGCTACACCTTC; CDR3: CASSPGTLDGYTF
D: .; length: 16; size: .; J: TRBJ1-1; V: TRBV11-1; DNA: TGTGCCAGCACCAGATACTCGGGTGTTCAGAACACTGAAGCTTTCTTT; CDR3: CASTRYSGVQNTEAFF
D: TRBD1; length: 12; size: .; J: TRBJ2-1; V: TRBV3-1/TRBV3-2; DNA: TGTGCCAGCAGCCGGGACAGAAATGAGCAGTTCTTC; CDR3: CASSRDRNEQFF
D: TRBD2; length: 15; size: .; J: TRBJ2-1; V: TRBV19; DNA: TGTGCCAGTACCAATCCGGGGGGGTCCCACAATGAGCAGTTCTTC; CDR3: CASTNPGGSHNEQFF
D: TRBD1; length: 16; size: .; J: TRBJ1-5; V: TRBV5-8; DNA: TGTGCCAGCAGCTGGCCTCCGGGACAGATCCCCCCGCCCCAGCATTTT; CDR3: CASSWPPGQIPPPQHF
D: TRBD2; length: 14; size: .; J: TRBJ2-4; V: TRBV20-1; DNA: TGCAGTGCTAGTTCGGGGGGAGCCAAAAACATTCAGTACTTC; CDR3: CSASSGGAKNIQYF
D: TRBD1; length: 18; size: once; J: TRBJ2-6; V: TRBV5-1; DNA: TGCGCCAGCAGCTTGGGCGGGACAGGGGCGTCTGGGGCCAACGTCCTGACTTTC; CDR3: CASSLGGTGASGANVLTF
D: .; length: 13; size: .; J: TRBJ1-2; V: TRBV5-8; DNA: TGTGCCAGCAGCTTGTTGGGGTCCTATGGCTACACCTTC; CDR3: CASSLLGSYGYTF
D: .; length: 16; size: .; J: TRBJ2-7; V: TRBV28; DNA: TGTGCCAGCAGGCACCCACCGGGGACGGGAACCTACGAGCAGTACTTC; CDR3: CASRHPPGTGTYEQYF
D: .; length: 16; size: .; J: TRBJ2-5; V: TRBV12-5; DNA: TGTGCTAGTGGTTTGAGGCCGCAGGGGATTGGTGAGACCCAGTACTTC; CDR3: CASGLRPQGIGETQYF
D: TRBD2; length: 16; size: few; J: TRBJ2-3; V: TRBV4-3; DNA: TGCGCCAGCAGCCAAGAGAGGGCGGGGGGAGCAGATACGCAGTATTTT; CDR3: CASSQERAGGADTQYF
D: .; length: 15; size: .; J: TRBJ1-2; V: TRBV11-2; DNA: TGTGCCAGCAGTTCTATAAGGGGCCGGGCCTATGGCTACACCTTC; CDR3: CASSSIRGRAYGYTF
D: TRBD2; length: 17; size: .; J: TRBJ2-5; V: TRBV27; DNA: TGTGCCAGCAGTCTGGGGGGGCTAGCGGGGGGGCAAGAGACCCAGTACTTC; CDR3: CASSLGGLAGGQETQYF
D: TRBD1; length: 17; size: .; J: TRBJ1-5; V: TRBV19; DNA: TGTGCCAGTAGTATACTGGCAGGGGGCTGGGCAAATCAGCCCCAGCATTTT; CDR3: CASSILAGGWANQPQHF
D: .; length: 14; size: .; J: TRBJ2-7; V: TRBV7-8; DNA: TGTGCCAGCAGCTTCGGGAGTAGGACCTACGAGCAGTACTTC; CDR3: CASSFGSRTYEQYF
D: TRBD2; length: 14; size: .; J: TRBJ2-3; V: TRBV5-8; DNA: TGTGCCAGCAGCTGGGGCGGACTAGCAGATACGCAGTATTTT; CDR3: CASSWGGLADTQYF
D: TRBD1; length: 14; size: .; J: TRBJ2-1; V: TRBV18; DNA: TGTGCCAGCTCGAGGGACAGGGCAGCCAATGAGCAGTTCTTC; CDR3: CASSRDRAANEQFF
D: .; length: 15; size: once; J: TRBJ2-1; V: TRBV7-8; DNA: TGTGCCAGCAGCTCCGCCAGGTTCCTTTACAATGAGCAGTTCTTC; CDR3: CASSSARFLYNEQFF
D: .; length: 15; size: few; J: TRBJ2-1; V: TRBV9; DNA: TGTGCCAGCAGCGCAACATTGAGCTCCTACAATGAGCAGTTCTTC; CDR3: CASSATLSSYNEQFF
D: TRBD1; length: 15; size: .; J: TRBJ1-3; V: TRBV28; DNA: TGTGCCAGCAGTGGGCCACGGACAGGGGGTAGGACCATATATTTT; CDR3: CASSGPRTGGRTIYF
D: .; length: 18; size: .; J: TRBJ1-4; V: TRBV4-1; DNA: TGCGCCAGCAGCCAAGACGAGTCGGGGCGCGGCACTAATGAAAAACTGTTTTTT; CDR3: CASSQDESGRGTNEKLFF
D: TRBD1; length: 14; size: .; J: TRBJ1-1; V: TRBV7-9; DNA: TGTGCCAGCAGCGAGACAGGGGGGAACACTGAAGCTTTCTTT; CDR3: CASSETGGNTEAFF
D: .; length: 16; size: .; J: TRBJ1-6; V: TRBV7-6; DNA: TGTGCCAGCAGCCTAAACCGGGTTAATTATAATTCACCCCTCCACTTT; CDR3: CASSLNRVNYNSPLHF
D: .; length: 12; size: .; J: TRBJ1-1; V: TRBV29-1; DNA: TGCAGCGTTATGGGGTGGGCCACTGAAGCTTTCTTT; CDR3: CSVMGWATEAFF
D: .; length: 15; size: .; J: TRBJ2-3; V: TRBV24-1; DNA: TGTGCCACCAGTGCTCTAGGGGGTAGCACAGATACGCAGTATTTT; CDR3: CATSALGGSTDTQYF
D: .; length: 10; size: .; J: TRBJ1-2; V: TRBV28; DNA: TGTGCCAGCAGAGGGTATGGCTACACCTTC; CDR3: CASRGYGYTF
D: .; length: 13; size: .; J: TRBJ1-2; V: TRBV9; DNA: TGTGCCAGCAGCGTAGAGTGGGGCAGTGGCTACACCTTC; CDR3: CASSVEWGSGYTF
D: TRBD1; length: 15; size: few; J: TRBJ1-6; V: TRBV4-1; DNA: TGCGCCAGCAGCCAACAGGACAGGGATAATTCACCCCTCCACTTT; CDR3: CASSQQDRDNSPLHF
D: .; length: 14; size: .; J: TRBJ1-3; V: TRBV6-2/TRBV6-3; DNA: TGTGCCAGCAGCCGTCAGGGATCCGGAAACACCATATATTTT; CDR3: CASSRQGSGNTIYF
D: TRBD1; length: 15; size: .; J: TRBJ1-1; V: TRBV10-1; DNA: TGCGCCAGCAAAAACCCAGGGGGCGAGAACACTGAAGCTTTCTTT; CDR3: CASKNPGGENTEAFF
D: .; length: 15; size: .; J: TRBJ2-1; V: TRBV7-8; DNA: TGTGCCAGCAGCTTTGGTCCCATTTTATCCAATGAGCAGTTCTTC; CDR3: CASSFGPILSNEQFF
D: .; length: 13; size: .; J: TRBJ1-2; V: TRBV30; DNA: TGTGCCTGGAAGACTCCAGTCGGGGTTGGCTACACCTTC; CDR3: CAWKTPVGVGYTF
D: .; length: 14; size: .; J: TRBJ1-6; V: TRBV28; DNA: TGTGCCAGCAGTTTCGGGGGGCGTAATTCACCCCTCCACTTT; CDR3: CASSFGGRNSPLHF
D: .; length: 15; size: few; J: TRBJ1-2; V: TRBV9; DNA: TGTGCCAGCAGCGCCGACGGGTGGGGTGACTATGGCTACACCTTC; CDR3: CASSADGWGDYGYTF
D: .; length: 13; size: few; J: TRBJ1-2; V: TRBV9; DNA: TGTGCCAGCAGCCTCCGACAGGACTATGGCTACACCTTC; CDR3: CASSLRQDYGYTF
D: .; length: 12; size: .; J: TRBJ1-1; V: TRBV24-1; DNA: TGTGCCACCAGTGATTTGGGCCTTGAAGCTTTCTTT; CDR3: CATSDLGLEAFF